One T cell receptor beta chain is described in this entry. What it recognizes is unknown. These data come from a study of OX40 agonist ivuxolimab in advanced cancers. Study-wide context: Age averaged around 59 years (range roughly 20 to 90), and around 87% were male. Study results and caveats: Specificity for antigen went undetermined in the expanded peripheral T cells.

Germline trimming cut 2 bases from V and 5 bases from J; bases unmatched to any gene: 4. CDR1 and CDR2 from the germline V gene are MNHEY and SVGAGI. The CDR3 spans 14 residues. Sequencing used immunoSEQ multiplex PCR; TCRdb keeps in-frame clones, though not all of them. Of 55,000 to 85,000 clones in the sample, 80% were seen once. The sequence was collected from an adult with an advanced solid tumor such as melanoma, head and neck, liver or kidney cancer. Sequenced here: CD4+ or CD8+ T cells sorted from blood, sampled in a trial of the OX40 agonist ivuxolimab. This chain links TRBV6-5 with TRBJ2-7; 9 nucleotides line up with TRBD1. The DNA for the CDR3 is TGTGCCAGCAGTTACCGACAGGGGGACAACGAGCAGTACTTC. Translating gives CASSYRQGDNEQYF.